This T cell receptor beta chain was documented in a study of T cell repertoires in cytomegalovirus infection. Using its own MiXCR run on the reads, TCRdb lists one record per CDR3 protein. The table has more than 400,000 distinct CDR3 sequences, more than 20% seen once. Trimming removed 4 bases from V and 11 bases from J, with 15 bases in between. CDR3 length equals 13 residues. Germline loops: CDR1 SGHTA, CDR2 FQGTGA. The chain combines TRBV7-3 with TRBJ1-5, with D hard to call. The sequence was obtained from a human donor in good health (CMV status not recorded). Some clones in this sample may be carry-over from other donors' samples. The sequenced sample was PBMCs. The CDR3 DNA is TGTGCCAGCAGCTCCCCGGTAGTAGAGACCCAGCATTTT. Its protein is CASSSPVVETQHF.